Listed below are T cell receptor beta chains from one sample, sequenced in a study of T-cell reconstitution after alpha-beta-depleted transplantation in children. TCRdb passed the PCR reads through MiXCR, listing each CDR3 protein once. The sample carries more than 300,000 distinct CDR3 sequences, 15% to 20% recorded once. The specimen was PBMCs, mostly from graft donor cells, collected 360 days after TCRalphabeta/CD19-depleted stem cell transplant. Every receptor here comes from a male patient aged 2 to 10 who had a stem cell transplant for acute lymphoblastic leukemia, so the T cells may come from the graft donor. CDR3s include the opening cysteine and the closing phenylalanine or tryptophan. Fields, in order: D gene, V gene, clone size, J gene, CDR3 protein, CDR3 DNA. A D gene is named only where the DNA matches it firmly. Not every row has a clone size; where given, it reads once, few, many or a size class.

d_call: NA
v_call: TRBV7-2
clone_size: few
j_call: TRBJ1-5
cdr3_aa: CASSLENSNQPQHF
cdr3_nt: TGTGCCAGCAGCTTAGAAAACAGCAATCAGCCCCAGCATTTT

d_call: NA
v_call: TRBV5-2
clone_size: NA
j_call: TRBJ2-7
cdr3_aa: CARGRGHRYEQYF
cdr3_nt: TGTGCCAGGGGCCGGGGGCATCGCTACGAGCAGTACTTC

d_call: NA
v_call: TRBV9
clone_size: few
j_call: TRBJ2-3
cdr3_aa: CASSVAARYRTDTQYF
cdr3_nt: TGTGCCAGCAGCGTAGCTGCGAGGTACCGCACAGATACGCAGTATTTT

d_call: NA
v_call: TRBV4-3
clone_size: NA
j_call: TRBJ1-5
cdr3_aa: CASSQSPVAQPQHF
cdr3_nt: TGCGCCAGCAGCCAATCCCCAGTTGCTCAGCCCCAGCATTTT

d_call: NA
v_call: TRBV18
clone_size: NA
j_call: TRBJ2-6
cdr3_aa: CASSGRNSSGANVLTF
cdr3_nt: TGTGCCAGCTCAGGGAGAAATAGCTCTGGGGCCAACGTCCTGACTTTC

d_call: NA
v_call: TRBV12-3/TRBV12-4
clone_size: few
j_call: TRBJ2-6
cdr3_aa: CASSPGYSGANVLTF
cdr3_nt: TGTGCCAGCAGTCCCGGCTACTCTGGGGCCAACGTCCTGACTTTC

d_call: NA
v_call: TRBV19
clone_size: once
j_call: TRBJ2-3
cdr3_aa: CASSMRGISTDTQYF
cdr3_nt: TGTGCCAGTAGTATGAGGGGAATTAGCACAGATACGCAGTATTTT

d_call: NA
v_call: TRBV28
clone_size: NA
j_call: TRBJ2-3
cdr3_aa: CASATSQGGYTQYF
cdr3_nt: TGTGCCAGCGCTACTTCTCAGGGGGGATATACGCAGTATTTT

d_call: TRBD1
v_call: TRBV12-3/TRBV12-4
clone_size: NA
j_call: TRBJ2-7
cdr3_aa: CASRKGGTGAYEQYF
cdr3_nt: TGTGCCAGCCGGAAGGGAGGGACAGGGGCCTACGAGCAGTACTTC

d_call: TRBD2
v_call: TRBV7-2
clone_size: NA
j_call: TRBJ2-1
cdr3_aa: CASSLTSLAGYNEQFF
cdr3_nt: TGTGCCAGCAGCTTAACGTCACTAGCGGGGTACAATGAGCAGTTCTTC

d_call: TRBD2
v_call: TRBV28
clone_size: few
j_call: TRBJ2-5
cdr3_aa: CASSLGLAAWETQYF
cdr3_nt: TGTGCCAGCAGTTTGGGACTAGCGGCGTGGGAGACCCAGTACTTC

d_call: NA
v_call: TRBV2
clone_size: few
j_call: TRBJ2-2
cdr3_aa: CASSEETRSSGELFF
cdr3_nt: TGTGCCAGCAGTGAAGAAACTAGATCGTCCGGGGAGCTGTTTTTT

d_call: NA
v_call: TRBV9
clone_size: NA
j_call: TRBJ2-5
cdr3_aa: CASSVAGETQYF
cdr3_nt: TGTGCCAGCAGCGTGGCAGGGGAGACCCAGTACTTC

d_call: TRBD2
v_call: TRBV7-2
clone_size: NA
j_call: TRBJ2-1
cdr3_aa: CASSSSSGRFYEQFF
cdr3_nt: TGTGCCAGCAGCTCTTCTAGCGGGAGGTTCTATGAGCAGTTCTTC

d_call: TRBD2
v_call: TRBV29-1
clone_size: NA
j_call: TRBJ2-1
cdr3_aa: CSASSSGGYNEQFF
cdr3_nt: TGCAGCGCCTCAAGTTCGGGGGGTTACAATGAGCAGTTCTTC

d_call: NA
v_call: TRBV6-5
clone_size: many
j_call: TRBJ2-3
cdr3_aa: CASSYPDSTDTQYF
cdr3_nt: TGTGCCAGCAGTTACCCTGATAGCACAGATACGCAGTATTTT

d_call: TRBD2
v_call: TRBV4-2
clone_size: NA
j_call: TRBJ2-2
cdr3_aa: CASSSGRGELFF
cdr3_nt: TGTGCCAGCAGCTCCGGGAGGGGAGAGCTGTTTTTT

d_call: NA
v_call: TRBV15
clone_size: NA
j_call: TRBJ2-2
cdr3_aa: CATSPRTVNTGELFF
cdr3_nt: TGTGCCACCAGCCCCCGGACAGTGAACACCGGGGAGCTGTTTTTT

d_call: TRBD1
v_call: TRBV4-1
clone_size: NA
j_call: TRBJ2-7
cdr3_aa: CASSQTRTGYYEQYF
cdr3_nt: TGCGCCAGCAGCCAGACTCGGACAGGGTACTACGAGCAGTACTTC

d_call: TRBD2
v_call: TRBV4-3
clone_size: few
j_call: TRBJ2-2
cdr3_aa: CASSHVAGVVGELFF
cdr3_nt: TGCGCCAGCAGCCACGTAGCGGGAGTGGTCGGGGAGCTGTTTTTT

d_call: NA
v_call: TRBV9
clone_size: many
j_call: TRBJ2-3
cdr3_aa: CASSVQGSTDTQYF
cdr3_nt: TGTGCCAGCAGCGTACAGGGCAGCACAGATACGCAGTATTTT

d_call: NA
v_call: TRBV27
clone_size: NA
j_call: TRBJ1-6
cdr3_aa: CASATGPNNSPLHF
cdr3_nt: TGTGCCAGCGCCACCGGGCCGAACAATTCACCCCTCCACTTT

d_call: TRBD2
v_call: TRBV7-7
clone_size: many
j_call: TRBJ2-3
cdr3_aa: CASSATSGNADTQYF
cdr3_nt: TGTGCTAGCAGCGCTACTAGCGGGAATGCAGATACGCAGTATTTT

d_call: NA
v_call: TRBV11-2
clone_size: few
j_call: TRBJ2-3
cdr3_aa: CASSSETNDRDTSTDTQYF
cdr3_nt: TGTGCCAGCAGCTCCGAAACTAACGACCGGGACACTAGCACAGATACGCAGTATTTT

d_call: NA
v_call: TRBV6-5
clone_size: few
j_call: TRBJ2-3
cdr3_aa: CASSYGPPRGGDTQYF
cdr3_nt: TGTGCCAGCAGTTACGGACCCCCGAGGGGCGGAGATACGCAGTATTTT

d_call: TRBD1
v_call: TRBV28
clone_size: few
j_call: TRBJ2-1
cdr3_aa: CASSSLIEVGQVDLGNEQFF
cdr3_nt: TGTGCCAGCAGTTCCCTTATAGAGGTGGGACAGGTAGATTTGGGGAATGAGCAGTTCTTC

d_call: NA
v_call: TRBV7-8
clone_size: NA
j_call: TRBJ1-1
cdr3_aa: CASSAYGVLNTEAFF
cdr3_nt: TGTGCCAGCAGCGCCTACGGCGTACTGAACACTGAAGCTTTCTTT

d_call: NA
v_call: TRBV7-8
clone_size: many
j_call: TRBJ1-5
cdr3_aa: CASSGRVLNQPQHF
cdr3_nt: TGTGCCAGCAGCGGCCGGGTTCTCAATCAGCCCCAGCATTTT

d_call: NA
v_call: TRBV28
clone_size: NA
j_call: TRBJ1-5
cdr3_aa: CASSYAISNQPQHF
cdr3_nt: TGTGCCAGCAGTTATGCGATATCCAATCAGCCCCAGCATTTT

d_call: TRBD2
v_call: TRBV28
clone_size: many
j_call: TRBJ2-7
cdr3_aa: CASSLLAGVSYEQYF
cdr3_nt: TGTGCCAGCAGTTTGCTAGCGGGGGTCTCCTACGAGCAGTACTTC

d_call: TRBD2
v_call: TRBV5-1
clone_size: NA
j_call: TRBJ2-1
cdr3_aa: CASSLRDYRYNEQFF
cdr3_nt: TGCGCCAGCAGCTTGAGGGACTACAGATACAATGAGCAGTTCTTC

d_call: NA
v_call: TRBV9
clone_size: few
j_call: TRBJ2-1
cdr3_aa: CASSVGGAGARAYNEQFF
cdr3_nt: TGTGCCAGCAGCGTAGGCGGGGCGGGGGCTCGGGCTTACAATGAGCAGTTCTTC

d_call: NA
v_call: TRBV5-6
clone_size: few
j_call: TRBJ2-2
cdr3_aa: CASSPAGSYTGELFF
cdr3_nt: TGTGCCAGCAGCCCAGCGGGCTCTTACACCGGGGAGCTGTTTTTT

d_call: TRBD2
v_call: TRBV28
clone_size: many
j_call: TRBJ2-1
cdr3_aa: CASSLSSGSINEQFF
cdr3_nt: TGTGCCAGCAGTTTGTCTAGCGGGAGTATCAATGAGCAGTTCTTC

d_call: TRBD1
v_call: TRBV5-1
clone_size: many
j_call: TRBJ2-1
cdr3_aa: CASSFLAGGVNNEQFF
cdr3_nt: TGCGCCAGCAGCTTCCTGGCAGGGGGAGTCAACAATGAGCAGTTCTTC

d_call: NA
v_call: TRBV5-1
clone_size: NA
j_call: TRBJ2-2
cdr3_aa: CASSLGSSGPGELFF
cdr3_nt: TGCGCCAGCAGCTTAGGCTCCTCGGGGCCCGGGGAGCTGTTTTTT

d_call: TRBD1
v_call: TRBV10-3
clone_size: few
j_call: TRBJ2-4
cdr3_aa: CAISESGDRGRIQYF
cdr3_nt: TGTGCCATCAGTGAGTCAGGGGACAGGGGGCGGATTCAGTACTTC

d_call: TRBD2
v_call: TRBV9
clone_size: many
j_call: TRBJ2-3
cdr3_aa: CASSPGTSGRLDTQYF
cdr3_nt: TGTGCCAGCAGCCCCGGGACTAGCGGGAGGCTAGATACGCAGTATTTT

d_call: NA
v_call: TRBV10-3
clone_size: NA
j_call: TRBJ2-7
cdr3_aa: CAISEGGLVEQYF
cdr3_nt: TGTGCCATCAGTGAGGGAGGGCTAGTAGAGCAGTACTTC

d_call: TRBD1
v_call: TRBV10-2
clone_size: few
j_call: TRBJ2-7
cdr3_aa: CASSESGQGAYEQYF
cdr3_nt: TGCGCCAGCAGTGAGTCGGGACAGGGGGCCTACGAGCAGTACTTC

d_call: TRBD2
v_call: TRBV6-4
clone_size: NA
j_call: TRBJ2-2
cdr3_aa: CASSREGDYSNTGELFF
cdr3_nt: TGTGCCAGCAGTCGAGAAGGGGACTACTCGAACACCGGGGAGCTGTTTTTT

d_call: TRBD2
v_call: TRBV2
clone_size: NA
j_call: TRBJ2-3
cdr3_aa: CASTLRGLAGARTDTQYF
cdr3_nt: TGTGCCAGCACCCTCCGGGGACTAGCGGGAGCCCGCACAGATACGCAGTATTTT

d_call: TRBD1
v_call: TRBV28
clone_size: NA
j_call: TRBJ1-5
cdr3_aa: CASSDDRGFRNQPQHF
cdr3_nt: TGTGCCAGCAGCGATGACAGGGGTTTTCGCAATCAGCCCCAGCATTTT

d_call: TRBD2
v_call: TRBV29-1
clone_size: few
j_call: TRBJ2-3
cdr3_aa: CSVATLAGGDTDTQYF
cdr3_nt: TGCAGCGTCGCTACCCTGGCGGGAGGGGACACAGATACGCAGTATTTT

d_call: NA
v_call: TRBV24-1
clone_size: many
j_call: TRBJ1-1
cdr3_aa: CATSDLIAQGGTEAFF
cdr3_nt: TGTGCCACCAGTGATTTGATCGCTCAGGGTGGCACTGAAGCTTTCTTT

d_call: NA
v_call: TRBV10-3
clone_size: few
j_call: TRBJ2-2
cdr3_aa: CAISESTVEELFF
cdr3_nt: TGTGCCATCAGTGAGTCGACAGTTGAGGAGCTGTTTTTT

d_call: TRBD2
v_call: TRBV20-1
clone_size: NA
j_call: TRBJ2-3
cdr3_aa: CSARRLAAQYF
cdr3_nt: TGCAGTGCTAGAAGACTAGCTGCGCAGTATTTT

d_call: TRBD2
v_call: TRBV4-1
clone_size: NA
j_call: TRBJ2-7
cdr3_aa: CASSPSPGLGAYEQYF
cdr3_nt: TGCGCCAGCAGCCCTAGTCCGGGACTAGGAGCTTACGAGCAGTACTTC

d_call: TRBD2
v_call: TRBV20-1
clone_size: few
j_call: TRBJ2-5
cdr3_aa: CSASMGLGTIQETQYF
cdr3_nt: TGCAGTGCTTCGATGGGTCTTGGGACTATCCAGGAGACCCAGTACTTC

d_call: TRBD2
v_call: TRBV18
clone_size: NA
j_call: TRBJ2-1
cdr3_aa: CASSPVGGSGSSNEQFF
cdr3_nt: TGTGCCAGCTCACCCGTCGGGGGCAGCGGGAGTAGCAATGAGCAGTTCTTC

d_call: NA
v_call: TRBV4-2
clone_size: few
j_call: TRBJ2-3
cdr3_aa: CASAARGTDTQYF
cdr3_nt: TGTGCCAGTGCGGCCAGGGGTACAGATACGCAGTATTTT

d_call: TRBD1
v_call: TRBV4-3
clone_size: few
j_call: TRBJ2-3
cdr3_aa: CASSQGRFRDRTTDTQYF
cdr3_nt: TGCGCCAGCAGCCAAGGACGTTTCCGGGACAGGACCACAGATACGCAGTATTTT

d_call: NA
v_call: TRBV4-3
clone_size: NA
j_call: TRBJ1-1
cdr3_aa: CASSPTGHYSEAFF
cdr3_nt: TGCGCCAGCAGCCCAACGGGACACTACAGTGAAGCTTTCTTT

d_call: TRBD1
v_call: TRBV7-2
clone_size: once
j_call: TRBJ2-3
cdr3_aa: CATGRDRGDTDTQYF
cdr3_nt: TGTGCCACCGGACGGGACAGGGGGGACACAGATACGCAGTATTTT

d_call: NA
v_call: TRBV20-1
clone_size: NA
j_call: TRBJ2-5
cdr3_aa: CSASKWGSGETQYF
cdr3_nt: TGCAGTGCCTCCAAATGGGGGAGTGGAGAGACCCAGTACTTC